One TCR beta chain is described in this entry. Each gene name is a mouse one. The CDR3 extends 1 residue past the end of the read, so its final part is completed from the germline J gene. Here immunoSEQ multiplex PCR was the method, and the copy in TCRdb shows in-frame clones only, minus some. The table shows 17,000 or so clones, with 55% to 75% occurring only once. The data are from a study of tissue T cells after allogeneic stem cell transplantation. Trimming pared 2 bases from V and 0 bases from J, leaving 7 bases between. The CDR3 extends over 14 amino acids. Per the germline V gene, CDR1 is NNHDY and CDR2 is SYVADS.

The chain carries TRBV13-3 and TRBJ2-3; D remains unclear. The sequencing input was spleen. This TCR was recovered from a female BALB/c mouse in good health. MHC haplotype here: H2-d. CDR3 DNA (partial): TGTGCCAGCAGTGACACATCTAGTGCAGAAACGCTGTAT. As protein: CASSDTSSAETLY. The full-length CDR3 reads as CASSDTSSAETLYF.